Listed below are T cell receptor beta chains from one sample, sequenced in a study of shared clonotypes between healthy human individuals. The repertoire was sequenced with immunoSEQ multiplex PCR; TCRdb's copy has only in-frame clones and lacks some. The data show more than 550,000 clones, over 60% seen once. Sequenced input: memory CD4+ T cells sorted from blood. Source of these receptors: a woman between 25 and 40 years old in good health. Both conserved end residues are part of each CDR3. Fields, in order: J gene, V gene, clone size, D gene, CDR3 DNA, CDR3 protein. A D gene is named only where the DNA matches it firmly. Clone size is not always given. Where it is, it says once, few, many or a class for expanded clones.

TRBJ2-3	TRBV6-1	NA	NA	TGTGCCAGCAGTGGGTCGTACAGCTCCTACACAGATACGCAGTATTTT	CASSGSYSSYTDTQYF
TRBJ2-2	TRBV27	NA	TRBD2	TGTGCCAGCAGTCCATCCGGGACTAGCCCCACCGGGGAGCTGTTTTTT	CASSPSGTSPTGELFF
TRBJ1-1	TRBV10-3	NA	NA	TGTGCCATCAGTGTCTCGGCGAACACTGAAGCTTTCTTT	CAISVSANTEAFF
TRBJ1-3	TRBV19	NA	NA	TGTGCCAGTAGTAACCCCAGTTCTGGAAACACCATATATTTT	CASSNPSSGNTIYF
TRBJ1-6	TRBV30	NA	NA	TGTGCCTGGAGTGTAAGGTTCGGCAGGGGCAATTCACCCCTCCACTTT	CAWSVRFGRGNSPLHF
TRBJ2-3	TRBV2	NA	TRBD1	TGTGCCAGCAGAACCGGGACAGGGACAGATACGCAGTATTTT	CASRTGTGTDTQYF
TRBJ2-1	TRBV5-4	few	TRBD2	TGTGCCAGCAGCTTATCTAGCGGGGGCTACAATGAGCAGTTCTTC	CASSLSSGGYNEQFF
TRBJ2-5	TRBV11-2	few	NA	TGTGCCAGCAGCTTTGGCCCTCAAGAGACCCAGTACTTC	CASSFGPQETQYF
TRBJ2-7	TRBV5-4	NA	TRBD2	TGTGCCAGCAGCGACGGGACTAGCGGGAGCCACGAGCAGTACTTC	CASSDGTSGSHEQYF
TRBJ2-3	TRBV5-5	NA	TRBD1	TGTGCCAGCAGCCCCGGGACAGGGTACCCGCTAGGCACAGATACGCAGTATTTT	CASSPGTGYPLGTDTQYF
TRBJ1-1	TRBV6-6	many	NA	TGTGCCAGCAGGACCGACCTACTGCTGTTCTTT	CASRTDLLLFF
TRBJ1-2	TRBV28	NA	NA	TGTGCCAGCAGGGAAGAACACACGCTCTATGGCTACACCTTC	CASREEHTLYGYTF
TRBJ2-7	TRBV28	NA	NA	TGTGCCAGCAGTTTACGCCCCGGGCCCTTTGGCTCCTACGAGCAGTACTTC	CASSLRPGPFGSYEQYF
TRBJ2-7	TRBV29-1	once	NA	TGCAGCGTTGATGGGGCCGGGCCCTACGAGCAGTACTTC	CSVDGAGPYEQYF
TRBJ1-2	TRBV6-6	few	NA	TGTGCCAGCAGTTTGACAGGAGAAGGCTACACCTTC	CASSLTGEGYTF
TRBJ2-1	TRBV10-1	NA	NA	TGCGCCAGCAGCCCCGGTCACGGACCGGGAAATGAGCAGTTCTTC	CASSPGHGPGNEQFF
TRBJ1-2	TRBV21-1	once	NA	TGTGCCAGCAGCAAAGCCGGGACAGGGGGAAACTTGGGCTATGGCTACACCTTC	CASSKAGTGGNLGYGYTF
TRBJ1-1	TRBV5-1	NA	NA	TGCGCCAGCAGCCTAGGGGGGGTAGGCACTGAAGCTTTCTTT	CASSLGGVGTEAFF
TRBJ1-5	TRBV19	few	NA	TGTGCCAGTAGTATCCGGACAGCCGGTCGAAATCAGCCCCAGCATTTT	CASSIRTAGRNQPQHF
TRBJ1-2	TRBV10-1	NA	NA	TGCGCCAGCAGCACATTCGGACCGGAGAGTAATAACTATGGCTACACCTTC	CASSTFGPESNNYGYTF
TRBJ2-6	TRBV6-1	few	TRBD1	TGTGCCAGCAGAACAGGGGGCTCTGGGGCCAACGTCCTGACTTTC	CASRTGGSGANVLTF
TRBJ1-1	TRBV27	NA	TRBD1	TGTGCCAGCAGGTCCAGGGGGCCTGTTCGGTACACTGAAGCTTTCTTT	CASRSRGPVRYTEAFF
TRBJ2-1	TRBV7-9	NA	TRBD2	TGTGCCAGCAGCTCCCCGGCTAGCGGGCGCAATGAGCAGTTCTTC	CASSSPASGRNEQFF
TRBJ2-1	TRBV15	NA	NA	TGTGCCACCCGCCCCCTGGTGCGTGACAATGAGCAGTTCTTC	CATRPLVRDNEQFF